The rows below give T cell receptor beta chains drawn from one sample of a study of T cells in Graves' hyperthyroidism and ophthalmopathy. TCRdb redid the calling of the multiplex PCR reads with MiXCR, one entry per CDR3 protein. The table lists roughly 420,000 distinct CDR3 sequences, 15% to 17% of them singletons. Sequencing input: blood. The receptors were sampled from a woman aged 18 to 35 with Graves' hyperthyroidism. Both conserved end residues are part of each CDR3. Fields, in order: J gene, D gene, CDR3 length, clone size, V gene, CDR3 DNA, CDR3 protein. D genes are given only for firm matches. The size entry is marked missing in some rows and otherwise reads once, few, many or a size class.

TRBJ1-1	TRBD1	15	NA	TRBV2	TGTGCCAGCAGTGAGGGGACAGGCCCGAACACTGAAGCTTTCTTT	CASSEGTGPNTEAFF
TRBJ2-3	NA	15	many	TRBV18	TGTGCCAGCTCACCCTCACCGGCAATGGCAGATACGCAGTATTTT	CASSPSPAMADTQYF
TRBJ1-2	NA	13	many	TRBV15	TGTGCCACCAGCAGAGACTCGGGGCGCGGCTACACCTTC	CATSRDSGRGYTF
TRBJ2-1	TRBD2	15	many	TRBV2	TGTGCCAGCAGTGAAGGGACTAGCGCCTACAATGAGCAGTTCTTC	CASSEGTSAYNEQFF
TRBJ2-2	NA	17	many	TRBV5-5	TGTGCCAGCAGCCCTACTTTGGGATCGGCGAACACCGGGGAGCTGTTTTTT	CASSPTLGSANTGELFF
TRBJ2-2	NA	15	NA	TRBV27	TGTGCCAGCAGTTTTGTCAGCCCGAACACCGGGGAGCTGTTTTTT	CASSFVSPNTGELFF
TRBJ1-1	NA	13	many	TRBV12-3/TRBV12-4	TGTGCCAGCAGTTTGGGGGGTGTGACTGAAGCTTTCTTT	CASSLGGVTEAFF
TRBJ2-1	NA	16	NA	TRBV7-6	TGTGCCAGCAGCTTAGCCGGTCGGCCAGGGGCCCACGAGCAGTTCTTC	CASSLAGRPGAHEQFF
TRBJ1-2	TRBD1	14	NA	TRBV2	TGTGCCAGCAGACCGGGACAGGGGGCGAATGGCTACACCTTC	CASRPGQGANGYTF
TRBJ2-2	NA	11	many	TRBV30	TGTGCCTTTTGGGCCGTTGGAGAGCTGTTTTTT	CAFWAVGELFF
TRBJ2-3	TRBD1	14	many	TRBV20-1	TGCAGTGCTCCAAGACAGGGTAGAACAGATACGCAGTATTTT	CSAPRQGRTDTQYF
TRBJ2-7	NA	8	many	TRBV30	TGTGCCTGGGAGCGGAAGTACTTC	CAWERKYF
TRBJ1-5	NA	16	many	TRBV6-2/TRBV6-3	TGTGCCAGCAGTTACTCGAAGAGGGGCCGGGGACAGCCCCAGCATTTT	CASSYSKRGRGQPQHF
TRBJ2-3	NA	15	many	TRBV7-8	TGTGCCAGCAGCCCCCAGGGGGGGGGCAGAGATACGCAGTATTTT	CASSPQGGGRDTQYF
TRBJ1-1	NA	12	many	TRBV18	TGTGCCAGCTCACCCCAAGACACTGAAGCTTTCTTT	CASSPQDTEAFF
TRBJ2-7	TRBD2	16	NA	TRBV7-6	TGTGCCAGCAGCCCGTTTGGGACTAGCGGGGGGTACGAGCAGTACTTC	CASSPFGTSGGYEQYF
TRBJ2-7	NA	13	many	TRBV12-3/TRBV12-4	TGTGCCAGCAGTCCGACAGGACCCTACGAGCAGTACTTC	CASSPTGPYEQYF
TRBJ2-1	NA	14	many	TRBV5-5	TGTGCCAGCAGCCTATGGGGGGTGCCAGATGGGCAGTTCTTC	CASSLWGVPDGQFF
TRBJ2-1	TRBD1	14	many	TRBV5-1	TGCGCCACGTCCGAGGGGCGACAGGGCGGTGAGCAGTTCTTC	CATSEGRQGGEQFF
TRBJ1-4	NA	15	many	TRBV5-1	TGCGCCAGCAGCCCCTACAGGGTTGAGGAAGAAAAACTGTTTTTT	CASSPYRVEEEKLFF
TRBJ1-3	NA	15	few	TRBV19	TGTGCCAGTAGTCCTTGGCGACAGTCGAGTAACACCATATATTTT	CASSPWRQSSNTIYF
TRBJ2-1	TRBD2	14	many	TRBV2	TGTGCCAGCGAGGCTAGCGGATCCTACAATGAGCAGTTCTTC	CASEASGSYNEQFF
TRBJ2-2	NA	14	many	TRBV11-3	TGTGCCAGCAGCTATACAGGGTACACCGGGGAGCTGTTTTTT	CASSYTGYTGELFF
TRBJ2-4	NA	14	few	TRBV5-6	TGTGCCAGCAGCCGCGGAGTAGCCAAAAACATTCAGTACTTC	CASSRGVAKNIQYF
TRBJ1-2	NA	16	NA	TRBV25-1	TGTGCCAGCAGTGAATCCCGGCCAGGGACCCTTCATGGCTACACCTTC	CASSESRPGTLHGYTF
TRBJ2-1	NA	15	many	TRBV4-1	TGCGCCAGCAGCCAAGACAGCGGACAATACAATGAGCAGTTCTTC	CASSQDSGQYNEQFF
TRBJ1-1	NA	13	few	TRBV9	TGTGCCAGCAGCGCCTCCGTGAACACTGAAGCTTTCTTT	CASSASVNTEAFF
TRBJ2-1	NA	14	few	TRBV9	TGTGCCAGCAGCGTAGACGGGGCCTACAATGAGCAGTTCTTC	CASSVDGAYNEQFF
TRBJ2-7	NA	15	many	TRBV6-1	TGTGCCAGCAGTGGGGGCCCAAACCCCTCCTACGAGCAGTACTTC	CASSGGPNPSYEQYF
TRBJ2-1	TRBD2	14	many	TRBV27	TGTGCCAGCAGTCCGGGACTAGCATTCTATGAGCAGTTCTTC	CASSPGLAFYEQFF
TRBJ2-3	TRBD2	16	few	TRBV4-1	TGCGCCAGCAGCCCCATTGCGGGGGGCCTCGCAGATACGCAGTATTTT	CASSPIAGGLADTQYF
TRBJ2-5	NA	10	few	TRBV29-1	TGCAGCGCCTATGCGGAGACCCAGTACTTC	CSAYAETQYF
TRBJ1-2	NA	12	many	TRBV20-1	TGCAGTGCTCCCGACTCGCTAGGTGGCTACACCTTC	CSAPDSLGGYTF
TRBJ2-1	TRBD2	16	few	TRBV10-3	TGTGCCATCAGTGAGTCGGGACTAGCGGGAGTCAATGAGCAGTTCTTC	CAISESGLAGVNEQFF
TRBJ1-2	NA	15	many	TRBV6-5	TGTGCCAGCAGTTACTCGACCCGGGGCTATGATGGCTACACCTTC	CASSYSTRGYDGYTF
TRBJ2-1	TRBD2	14	NA	TRBV7-9	TGTGCCAGCATGGGCGGGAGGGCCGTCAATGAGCAGTTCTTC	CASMGGRAVNEQFF
TRBJ2-3	NA	13	many	TRBV12-5	TGTGCTAGTGGTCCGGGACCCACAGATACGCAGTATTTT	CASGPGPTDTQYF
TRBJ1-6	TRBD1	16	few	TRBV18	TGTGCCAGCTCGCCATTTCGCAGGGGGAATAATTCACCCCTCCACTTT	CASSPFRRGNNSPLHF
TRBJ2-1	NA	15	NA	TRBV12-3/TRBV12-4	TGTGCCAGCAGTTTAAGAGGCGGGACTTACAATGAGCAGTTCTTC	CASSLRGGTYNEQFF
TRBJ2-7	NA	17	many	TRBV4-1	TGCGCCAGCAGCCCGGGGTGGTGGAGAAGGAGCTCCTACGAGCAGTACTTC	CASSPGWWRRSSYEQYF
TRBJ2-7	TRBD1	13	NA	TRBV3-1	TGTGCCAGCAGCCAAGGACAGGGGGACAAGCAGTACTTC	CASSQGQGDKQYF
TRBJ2-4	NA	14	many	TRBV12-3/TRBV12-4	TGTGCCAGCAGTCGGACACAGTTAAGGGACATTCAGTACTTC	CASSRTQLRDIQYF
TRBJ2-2	TRBD1	17	many	TRBV12-3/TRBV12-4	TGTGCCACCGCCTGGATTTGGGACAGAGCGAACACCGGGGAGCTGTTTTTT	CATAWIWDRANTGELFF
TRBJ2-1	TRBD2	15	NA	TRBV9	TGTGCCAGCGCCCAGACTAGCGGGATTTCCAATGAGCAGTTCTTC	CASAQTSGISNEQFF
TRBJ1-2	NA	14	many	TRBV6-1	TGTGCCAGCCCGCTCCCCGGGCGGGACTATGGCTACACCTTC	CASPLPGRDYGYTF
TRBJ1-2	NA	11	many	TRBV6-1	TGTGCCAGCAGCGAAGGGCTCGGCTACACCTTC	CASSEGLGYTF
TRBJ2-7	NA	15	many	TRBV28	TGTGCCAGCAGCCAGGCGTGGGGAGACTCCTACGAGCAGTACTTC	CASSQAWGDSYEQYF
TRBJ2-7	TRBD2	15	many	TRBV27	TGTGCCAGCAGTTCGACTAGCGGGAGACCAACCGAGCAGTACTTC	CASSSTSGRPTEQYF
TRBJ2-7	TRBD1	13	NA	TRBV6-5	TGTGCCATTTTGGACAGGGACTCCTACGAGCAGTACTTC	CAILDRDSYEQYF
TRBJ2-3	NA	15	few	TRBV7-6	TGTGCCAGCAGCTTAGCCTGGGGGTACACAGATACGCAGTATTTT	CASSLAWGYTDTQYF
TRBJ2-3	NA	16	many	TRBV7-3	TGTGCCAGCAGCTTAGGATCGTGGACGAGCACAGATACGCAGTATTTT	CASSLGSWTSTDTQYF
TRBJ2-3	NA	15	NA	TRBV3-1	TGTGCCAGCAGCCGAGAAACAGGGAGTCCAGATACGCAGTATTTT	CASSRETGSPDTQYF
TRBJ2-2	NA	15	few	TRBV6-1	TGTGCCAGCAGTGAACCCCTCACTAGGGCCGGGGAGCTGTTTTTT	CASSEPLTRAGELFF